The next 2 T cell receptor beta chains were all read from a single sample in a study of T-cell reconstitution after alpha-beta-depleted transplantation in children. Unique molecular identifiers were used to barcode this TCRbeta library. Each CDR3 protein gets one entry after TCRdb re-called the PCR reads with MiXCR. This sample yields about 130,000 distinct CDR3 sequences, of which roughly 9% are seen a single time; approximately 25% belongs to the top ten. This specimen was PBMCs, mostly from graft donor cells, taken 180 days after TCRalphabeta/CD19-depleted stem cell transplant. These receptors originate from a girl in the first two years of life who had a stem cell transplant for combined immunodeficiency, so the T cells may come from the graft donor.

This clonotype was counted only a few times. V is TRBV20-1 and J is TRBJ2-1, with TRBD2 identical over 10 bases. With 0 bases clipped from V and 4 bases from J, the junction kept 3 bases outside the gene matches. CDR3 length: 15 amino acids. Germline assignment: CDR1 DFQATT and CDR2 SNEGSKA (reference sequence). CDR3 sequence reads: CSARDPTSGYNEQFF. Here the CDR3 DNA reads TGCAGTGCTAGAGATCCGACTAGCGGGTACAATGAGCAGTTCTTC.

V gene TRBV20-1 combines with J gene TRBJ1-1; tentatively, D is TRBD1 (5 bases). The CDR3 is made up of 15 amino acids. Germline CDR1 DFQATT, CDR2 SNEGSKA (reference sequence). V lost 4 bases to trimming and J lost 0 bases, with 15 bases between them. Here the CDR3 reads CSAKSPGLMNTEAFF. The CDR3, as DNA: TGCAGTGCTAAATCCCCGGGACTGATGAACACTGAAGCTTTCTTT.